The clone carrying this TCR beta chain was detected many times. The sample originates from a study of T cells in Graves' hyperthyroidism and ophthalmopathy. Germline loops: CDR1 DFQATT, CDR2 SNEGSKA (reference sequence). J gave up 3 bases and V 2 bases, and 5 bases lay outside the gene matches. CDR3 size: 14 residues. PBMCs stemmed from less than 13 ml fresh peripheral blood. RNA transcripts were the template for amplifying TCR beta CDR3 regions. First-round RT-PCR of the TCR CDR3 relied on the HTBI primer set. TCRdb ran MiXCR on the multiplex PCR reads and lists one entry per CDR3 protein. The data contain about 320,000 distinct CDR3 sequences, about 15% of them singletons.

The receptor's source is a man aged 30 to 39 with Graves' hyperthyroidism. The specimen sequenced was blood. The rearrangement joins TRBV20-1 to TRBJ2-5; 8 bases line up with TRBD2. CDR3 DNA: TGCAGTGCTAGAATACTAGCGGTAAAAGAGACCCAGTACTTC. This translates into CSARILAVKETQYF.